The source of this T cell receptor (beta chain) is a study of response to subunit inactivated influenza vaccine (dated by TCRdb to between 2018 and 2020). With regard to the full study: Deep quantitative profiling of the T cell receptor repertoire was used in the study to follow responses to a trivalent subunit inactivated influenza vaccine. The investigation overall reported the following: It was suggested by the authors that each seasonal influenza vaccination may recruit only a limited number of new T cells.

The CDR3 has 13 amino acids, counting the end cysteine and phenylalanine. Kept here is only the CDR3 DNA, which spans 39 bases and is read in frame from base 1. The V end loses 10 bases and the J end loses 0 bases, and a stretch of 13 bases separates them. In the germline V gene, CDR1 corresponds to MNHNS and CDR2 to SASEGT. Libraries were built with RT-PCR. Sequencing was carried out with an Illumina HiSeq 2500. TCRdb's own reprocessing of the public reads used fastp at Q25 and MiXCR and kept productive beta chains. Rows with one shared CDR3 protein collapse into an entry with the most common genes and DNA. The sample profile shows about 570,000 distinct CDR3 sequences; 11% of them were found once. The ten largest clones take up roughly 9.6% of the sample. This clonotype was seen a few times. The antigen it binds to is not known. The record has no base qualities; no much larger clone is one base away.

These same data were also listed under a study on T cells expressing NK-cell markers. Drawing on the second study: TCR beta cDNA libraries were made by 5'RACE template switching that added a universal primer site and unique molecular identifiers. Roughly 8 donors provided sorted CD3+CD56+NKG2C+, CD3+CD56+NKG2C- and CD3+CD56-NKG2C+ T-cell subsets, whose TCR beta-chain repertoires were profiled. Among the eight sequenced donors, only one was HCMV-seronegative, while the other seven were HCMV-seropositive. In several experiments an anti-gammadeltaTCR antibody was added to restrict sorting to alphabetaTCR-expressing T cells. In six donors, the dominant CD3+CD56+NKG2C+ clonotypes were found to rank among the top 10 CD8+ clonotypes and to make up about 1.0-8% of CD8+ T cells. Those dominant clonotypes were again the most abundant among CD3+CD56-NKG2C+ cells in a handful of donors, at roughly 25-65%. Whether the expanded NKG2C-expressing T cell clones were specific for HCMV antigens remained unclear. Randomly selected healthy volunteers, three men and five women, were used as the eight sequenced donors. HCMV serostatus was determined by detecting HCMV-specific IgG in serum with a commercial ELISA kit. Ficoll density gradient centrifugation was used to isolate peripheral blood mononuclear cells from blood. For several donors, bulk peripheral blood T-cell repertoires were also sequenced from unsorted PBMC. cDNA synthesis was primed from the TCR beta constant segment, followed by two successive PCR amplification steps. Libraries were sequenced as 2 x 150 bp reads on Illumina HiSeq 2000/2500, MiSeq or NextSeq. MIGEC was used to demultiplex reads and group reads by UMI, and MiTCR was used to assemble and quantify clonotypes. To remove erroneous sequences, TCR cDNA sequences were retained only when supported by two or more reads. Downstream repertoire analysis used the tcR package, and clonotypes were matched across fractions by CDR3 nucleotide sequence plus V segment. VDJmatch was used to annotate antigen specificity against VDJdb, with one amino acid substitution allowed in CDR3.

The TCR originated in a man aged 45-65 years who received an inactivated influenza vaccine. Donor details come from another sample of the same person, matched by shared clones. The material sequenced was PBMCs from blood, taken on the day of vaccination. This receptor chain uses TRBV6-1 and TRBJ2-7, with a tentative D gene TRBD1 over 5 matching bases. The DNA is TGTGCCACCACGACAGCGATCTCCTACGAGCAGTACTTC. Its amino acids are CATTTAISYEQYF.